The entry below gives a single TCR beta chain sequence along with its context. Given a much more abundant clone one base away, this may be a read error. The data are from a study of T cells in Graves' hyperthyroidism and ophthalmopathy. The CDR3 has 15 amino acids. The germline CDR1 and CDR2 sequences are DFQATT and SNEGSKA (reference sequence). Amplification yielded TCR beta CDR3 regions, with RNA transcripts as the source. Researchers ran a first-round RT-PCR on the TCR CDR3 using the HTBI primer set. TCRdb re-derived calls from the multiplex PCR reads in MiXCR, one entry per CDR3 protein. The table shows some 440,000 distinct CDR3 sequences, with around 14% occurring only once.

The receptor was isolated from a woman aged 18-29 years with Graves' hyperthyroidism. The sequenced sample consisted of blood. The chain carries TRBV20-1 and TRBJ1-5, with TRBD1 as a possible D gene (6 bases). CDR3 amino acids: CSVRPRTAYNQPQHF. CDR3 in DNA: TGCAGTGTTAGACCCCGGACAGCCTACAATCAGCCCCAGCATTTT.